Below, one T cell receptor (beta chain) is given with its context. This clonotype was detected ten times or more. This receptor's antigen is unknown. Base qualities are not provided; no much larger clone lies one nucleotide away. PBMCs were isolated by Ficoll-Paque density gradient centrifugation. The record originates from a study of T-cell memory formation after mild COVID-19 listed by TCRdb under 2021. Study-wide context: Most TCR sequence clusters were specific to one of the two donors. In two donors, T-cell clones that expanded and contracted after mild COVID-19 were followed by sequencing TCRalpha and TCRbeta repertoires longitudinally. The cohort was made up of two young adult volunteers, one female and one male, who were previously healthy.

The paper as a whole reports these results and caveats: Balanced CD4/CD8 phenotypes were observed for clones contracting from day 15 to 85, whereas a bias towards CD4+ was observed for a second wave of clones expanding from day 15 to 37. Some responding clones were detected in pre-infection memory, which suggested that pre-existing cross-reactive memory T cells had joined the SARS-CoV-2 response. The study included only a couple of mild cases, and larger cohorts that include severe cases with pre-infection samples were judged to be necessary. Contracting CD4+ clones appeared mostly in the CM and EM memory subsets, whereas CD8+ clones were enriched in EMRA. The second-wave clones that peaked on day 37 were not confirmed to be SARS-CoV-2 specific.

Sequencing instrument: Illumina NovaSeq 6000. cDNA libraries for TCRalpha and TCRbeta were prepared by 5'RACE using constant-segment primers, with sample barcodes and unique molecular identifiers added. RNA was extracted from every sample with Trizol reagent. Amplification of the libraries took two PCR steps, and the second step added a second sample barcode plus Illumina TruSeq adapters. Sequencing of libraries was performed on an Illumina NovaSeq with 2 x 150 bp paired-end reads. The study's processing was this. The reads were demultiplexed and collapsed into UMI-guided consensus sequences using migec v1.2.7. Using mixcr v2.1.11, UMI consensuses were aligned to TRA and TRB V and J templates and then assembled into clonotypes. Clonotypes were classified as expanded or contracted when called significant by both edgeR and NoisET, with noise models trained on biological replicates. For edgeR calls, a false discovery rate-adjusted p below 0.01 and a log2 fold-change threshold of 1 were applied. As an exploratory analysis of dynamics, max-normalized trajectories of the 1000 most abundant clonotypes were examined by PCA with hierarchical clustering. Separately sequenced CD4+ and CD8+ repertoires were used to assign the CD4 or CD8 phenotype of responding clones. TCRdb applied fastp at Q25 and MiXCR to the public reads, then kept only in-frame beta chains. Every distinct CDR3 protein forms one entry, paired with its most common genes and DNA. Here the V and J calls rest on TCRdb's processing, not on the authors' analysis. This sample gives about 400,000 distinct CDR3 sequences in total; approximately 15% of them show up just once. The ten largest clones take up 20% to 25% of the sample.

The specimen sequenced was PBMCs or a T cell subset sorted from them (not recorded which). This clonotype originated in a man younger than 35 who had mild COVID-19 (a few samples of this study predate the infection). The sample titles of this study are shuffled in the database, so cell type and time point are left out; the donor was told from shared clones.

The CDR3 region has the sequence CASSPRGTGDTEAFF. Here is the DNA: TGTGCCAGCTCACCAAGGGGGACAGGGGACACTGAAGCTTTCTTT. This sequence uses TRBV18 and TRBJ1-1; 10 junctional bases match TRBD1. The CDR3 spans 15 residues, from the cysteine through the phenylalanine. The CDR3 DNA has 45 bases and is translated from base 1. Germline trimming amounts to 2 bases on V and 3 bases on J, with 3 as the count of junction bases outside the gene matches. Reading the germline V gene gives CDR1 KGHSH and CDR2 LQKENI.